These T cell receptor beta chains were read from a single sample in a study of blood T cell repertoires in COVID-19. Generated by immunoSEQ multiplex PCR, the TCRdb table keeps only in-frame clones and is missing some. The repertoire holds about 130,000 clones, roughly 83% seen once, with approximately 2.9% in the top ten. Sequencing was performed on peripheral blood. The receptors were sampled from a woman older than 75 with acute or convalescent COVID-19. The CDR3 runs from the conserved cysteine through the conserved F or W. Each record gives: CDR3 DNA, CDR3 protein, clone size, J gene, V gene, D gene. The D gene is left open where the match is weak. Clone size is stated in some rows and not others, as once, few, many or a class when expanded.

cdr3_nt: TGTGCCAGCAGTTTTTCCCCGCATGGGACAGAACTAATATCCTCTGAAGCTTTCTTT
cdr3_aa: CASSFSPHGTELISSEAFF
clone_size: .
j_call: TRBJ1-1
v_call: TRBV27
d_call: TRBD1

cdr3_nt: TGTGCCACCAGCAGACCGAGTGGGACAGCCGGCAATCAGCCCCAGCATTTT
cdr3_aa: CATSRPSGTAGNQPQHF
clone_size: .
j_call: TRBJ1-5
v_call: TRBV15
d_call: TRBD1

cdr3_nt: TGTGCCAGCAGCCTACAGGGAAACACCATATATTTT
cdr3_aa: CASSLQGNTIYF
clone_size: .
j_call: TRBJ1-3
v_call: TRBV3-1/TRBV3-2
d_call: .

cdr3_nt: TGTGCCAGCAGCCTAGAAGCGTCAATGGGGCCCCAGCATTTT
cdr3_aa: CASSLEASMGPQHF
clone_size: few
j_call: TRBJ1-5
v_call: TRBV6-5
d_call: .

cdr3_nt: TGTGCCAGCAGTTCGGGGGCAGATACGCAGTATTTT
cdr3_aa: CASSSGADTQYF
clone_size: .
j_call: TRBJ2-3
v_call: TRBV12-3/TRBV12-4
d_call: .

cdr3_nt: TGTGCCAGCAGCCAGAAAGCCGGCGAGCAGTACTTC
cdr3_aa: CASSQKAGEQYF
clone_size: .
j_call: TRBJ2-7
v_call: TRBV3-1/TRBV3-2
d_call: .

cdr3_nt: TGTGCCAGCAGTACCCAGACAGGCCTGAGCTCTGGAAACACCATATATTTT
cdr3_aa: CASSTQTGLSSGNTIYF
clone_size: .
j_call: TRBJ1-3
v_call: TRBV6-2/TRBV6-3
d_call: .

cdr3_nt: TGTGCCAGCAGCTCCAGCCGGGACAGGGGTCAGAATTCACCCCTCCACTTT
cdr3_aa: CASSSSRDRGQNSPLHF
clone_size: .
j_call: TRBJ1-6
v_call: TRBV7-3
d_call: TRBD1

cdr3_nt: TGTGCCAGCAGTTCCCTGGGACAGTGGTCGGGCTACACCTTC
cdr3_aa: CASSSLGQWSGYTF
clone_size: .
j_call: TRBJ1-2
v_call: TRBV6-5
d_call: TRBD1

cdr3_nt: TGTGCCATCAGCCCACAGGGGGCGGTCCTCTATGGCTACACCTTC
cdr3_aa: CAISPQGAVLYGYTF
clone_size: .
j_call: TRBJ1-2
v_call: TRBV10-3
d_call: TRBD1

cdr3_nt: TGTGCCAGCAGCTTAGGGGGACAGGGCGGCACTGAAGCTTTCTTT
cdr3_aa: CASSLGGQGGTEAFF
clone_size: .
j_call: TRBJ1-1
v_call: TRBV11-3
d_call: TRBD1

cdr3_nt: TGTGCCAGCAGTTTATTTACAGGGGCCTATGGCTACACCTTC
cdr3_aa: CASSLFTGAYGYTF
clone_size: .
j_call: TRBJ1-2
v_call: TRBV28
d_call: TRBD1

cdr3_nt: TGCAGCGTTGAAGATCGGTGGCAGGGGAATGAAAAACTGTTTTTT
cdr3_aa: CSVEDRWQGNEKLFF
clone_size: .
j_call: TRBJ1-4
v_call: TRBV29-1
d_call: .

cdr3_nt: TGTGCCAGCAGTTACGGGGGGACAGGATACACCTTC
cdr3_aa: CASSYGGTGYTF
clone_size: .
j_call: TRBJ1-2
v_call: TRBV6-5
d_call: TRBD1

cdr3_nt: TGTGCCAGCAGCCGGTCCCCGGGGGGCCAAGAGACCCAGTACTTC
cdr3_aa: CASSRSPGGQETQYF
clone_size: .
j_call: TRBJ2-5
v_call: TRBV4-2
d_call: TRBD2

cdr3_nt: TGTGCCACGGGACAGGGTCTGGGGGAAAAACTGTTTTTT
cdr3_aa: CATGQGLGEKLFF
clone_size: .
j_call: TRBJ1-4
v_call: TRBV27
d_call: TRBD1

cdr3_nt: TGTGCCAGCAGCCCTCGGGACAGGAGCTATGGCTACACCTTC
cdr3_aa: CASSPRDRSYGYTF
clone_size: .
j_call: TRBJ1-2
v_call: TRBV7-2
d_call: TRBD1

cdr3_nt: TGTGCCAGCAGCTTAATTTTATTAGCGGAAGAGACCCAGTACTTC
cdr3_aa: CASSLILLAEETQYF
clone_size: .
j_call: TRBJ2-5
v_call: TRBV7-2
d_call: .

cdr3_nt: TGCGCCAGCAGCTTGGAGGCGGCAACTAATGAAAAACTGTTTTTT
cdr3_aa: CASSLEAATNEKLFF
clone_size: .
j_call: TRBJ1-4
v_call: TRBV5-1
d_call: .

cdr3_nt: TGCGCCAGCCTCTTGGGAGTCGACACCGGGGAGCTGTTTTTT
cdr3_aa: CASLLGVDTGELFF
clone_size: once
j_call: TRBJ2-2
v_call: TRBV5-1
d_call: .